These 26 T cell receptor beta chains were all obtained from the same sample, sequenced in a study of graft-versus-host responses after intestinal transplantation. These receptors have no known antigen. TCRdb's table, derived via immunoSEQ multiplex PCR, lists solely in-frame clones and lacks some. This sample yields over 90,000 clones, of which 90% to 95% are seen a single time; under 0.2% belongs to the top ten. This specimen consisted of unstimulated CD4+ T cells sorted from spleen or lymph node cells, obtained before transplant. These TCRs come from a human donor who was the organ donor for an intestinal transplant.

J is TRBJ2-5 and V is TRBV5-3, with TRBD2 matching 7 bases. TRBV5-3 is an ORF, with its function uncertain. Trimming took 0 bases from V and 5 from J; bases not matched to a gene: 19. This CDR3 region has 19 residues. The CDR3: CARSLGILIVGEGGETQYF. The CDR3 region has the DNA TGTGCCAGAAGCTTGGGGATTTTGATAGTGGGGGAGGGAGGGGAGACCCAGTACTTC.

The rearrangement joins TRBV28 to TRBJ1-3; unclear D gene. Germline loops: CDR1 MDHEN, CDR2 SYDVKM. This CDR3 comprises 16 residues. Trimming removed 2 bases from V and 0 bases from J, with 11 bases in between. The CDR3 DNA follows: TGTGCCAGCAGTTTAAACTCTCCGAGCTCTGGAAACACCATATATTTT. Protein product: CASSLNSPSSGNTIYF.

The CDR3 here is CASSPGTGFHNEQFF. The CDR3 DNA follows: TGTGCCAGCAGCCCCGGGACAGGGTTCCACAATGAGCAGTTCTTC. The V and J genes are TRBV7-9 and TRBJ2-1, with 9 bases aligning to TRBD1. The CDR3 loop spans 15 amino acids. Germline V gene data show CDR1 as SEHNR and CDR2 as FQNEAQ (reference sequence). With 5 bases clipped from V and 5 bases from J, the junction kept 7 bases outside the gene matches.

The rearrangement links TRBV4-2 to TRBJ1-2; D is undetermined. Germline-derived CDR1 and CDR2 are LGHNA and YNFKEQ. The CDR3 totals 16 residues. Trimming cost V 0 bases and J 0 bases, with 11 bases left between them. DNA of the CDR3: TGTGCCAGCAGCCAAGATCCAGGAAGGACTAACTATGGCTACACCTTC. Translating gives CASSQDPGRTNYGYTF.

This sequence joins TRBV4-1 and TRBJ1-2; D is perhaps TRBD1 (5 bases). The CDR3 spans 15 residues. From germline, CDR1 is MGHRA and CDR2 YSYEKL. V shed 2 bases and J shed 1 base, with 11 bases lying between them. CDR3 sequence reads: CASSQPQGINYGYTF. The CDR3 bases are TGCGCCAGCAGCCAACCTCAGGGAATTAACTATGGCTACACCTTC.

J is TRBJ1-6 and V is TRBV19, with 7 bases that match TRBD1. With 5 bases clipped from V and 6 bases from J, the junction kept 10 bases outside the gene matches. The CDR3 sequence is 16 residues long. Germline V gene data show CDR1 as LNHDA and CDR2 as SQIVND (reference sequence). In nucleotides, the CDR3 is TGTGCCAGTAGTCTCCAACAGGGGTCTTCTAATTCACCCCTCCACTTT. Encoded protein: CASSLQQGSSNSPLHF.

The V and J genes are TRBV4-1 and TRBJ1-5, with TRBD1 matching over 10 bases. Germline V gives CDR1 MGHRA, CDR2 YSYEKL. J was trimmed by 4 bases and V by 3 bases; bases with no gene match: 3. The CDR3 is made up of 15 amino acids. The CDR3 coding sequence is TGCGCCAGCAGCCATGGGGACAGGGGAAATCAGCCCCAGCATTTT. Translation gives CASSHGDRGNQPQHF.

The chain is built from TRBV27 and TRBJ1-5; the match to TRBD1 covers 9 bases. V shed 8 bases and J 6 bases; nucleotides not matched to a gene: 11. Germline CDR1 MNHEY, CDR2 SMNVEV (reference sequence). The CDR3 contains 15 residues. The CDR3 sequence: CASGPWGQGPQPQHF. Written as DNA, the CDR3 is TGTGCCAGCGGTCCTTGGGGACAGGGTCCTCAGCCCCAGCATTTT.

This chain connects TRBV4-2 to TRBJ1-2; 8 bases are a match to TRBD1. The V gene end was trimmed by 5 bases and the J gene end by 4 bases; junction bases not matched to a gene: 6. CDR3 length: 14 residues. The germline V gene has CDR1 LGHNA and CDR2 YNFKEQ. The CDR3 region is CASSDWTGFYGYTF. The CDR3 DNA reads TGTGCCAGCAGCGACTGGACAGGGTTCTATGGCTACACCTTC.

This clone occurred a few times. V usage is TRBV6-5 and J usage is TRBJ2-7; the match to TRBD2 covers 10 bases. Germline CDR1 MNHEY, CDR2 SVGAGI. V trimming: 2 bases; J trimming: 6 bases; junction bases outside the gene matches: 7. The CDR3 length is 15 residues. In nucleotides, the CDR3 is TGTGCCAGCAGTTACCAGCGGGGGGGCCCCGGCGAGCAGTACTTC. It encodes CASSYQRGGPGEQYF.

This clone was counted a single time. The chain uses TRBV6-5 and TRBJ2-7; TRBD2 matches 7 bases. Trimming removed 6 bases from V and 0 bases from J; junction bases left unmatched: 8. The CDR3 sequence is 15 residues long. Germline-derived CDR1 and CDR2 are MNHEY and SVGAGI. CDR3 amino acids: CASRNWGGNSYEQYF. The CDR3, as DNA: TGTGCCAGCAGGAACTGGGGGGGGAACTCCTACGAGCAGTACTTC.

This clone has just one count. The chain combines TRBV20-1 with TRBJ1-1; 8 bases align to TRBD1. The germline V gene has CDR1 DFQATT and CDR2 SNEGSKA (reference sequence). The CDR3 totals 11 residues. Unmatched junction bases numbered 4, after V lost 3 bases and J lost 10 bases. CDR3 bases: TGCAGTGCTAGGGACAGGGTGGCAGCTTTCTTT. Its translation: CSARDRVAAFF.

The CDR3 DNA reads as TGTGCCAGTGCCACAGGGGCCAGAGAGACCCAGTACTTC. Its translation: CASATGARETQYF. The chain has TRBV19 and TRBJ2-5; TRBD1 matches 7 bases. The CDR3 covers 13 residues. The V segment lost 8 bases and the J segment 4 bases; nucleotides outside the gene matches: 7. Germline assignment: CDR1 LNHDA and CDR2 SQIVND (reference sequence).

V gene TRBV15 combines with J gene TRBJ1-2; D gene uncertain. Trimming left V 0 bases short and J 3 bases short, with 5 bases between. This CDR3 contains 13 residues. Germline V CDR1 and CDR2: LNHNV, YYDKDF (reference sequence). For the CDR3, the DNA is TGTGCCACCAGCAGAGATCGGGACTATGGCTACACCTTC. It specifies CATSRDRDYGYTF. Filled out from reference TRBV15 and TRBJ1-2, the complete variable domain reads DAMVIQNPRYQVTQFGKPVTLSCSQTLNHNVMYWYQQKSSQAPKLLFHYYDKDFNNEADTPDNFQSRRPNTSFCFLDIRSPGLGDTAMYLCATSRDRDYGYTFGSGTRLTVV.

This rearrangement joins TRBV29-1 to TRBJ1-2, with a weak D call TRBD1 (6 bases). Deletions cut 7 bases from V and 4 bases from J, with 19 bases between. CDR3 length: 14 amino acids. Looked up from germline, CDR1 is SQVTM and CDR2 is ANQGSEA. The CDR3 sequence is CSAEQGRPPYGYTF. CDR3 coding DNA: TGCAGCGCCGAACAGGGAAGACCTCCCTATGGCTACACCTTC.

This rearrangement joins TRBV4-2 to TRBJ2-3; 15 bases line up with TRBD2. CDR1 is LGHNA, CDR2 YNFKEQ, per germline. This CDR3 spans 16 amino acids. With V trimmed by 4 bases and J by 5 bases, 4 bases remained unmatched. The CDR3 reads CASSPWTSGGGDTQYF. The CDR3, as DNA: TGTGCCAGCAGCCCATGGACTAGCGGGGGGGGAGATACGCAGTATTTT.

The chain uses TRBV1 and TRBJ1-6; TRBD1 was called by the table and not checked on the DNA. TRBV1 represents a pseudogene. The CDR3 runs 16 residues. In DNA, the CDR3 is TGCACCAGCAGCCAAGATCGGCCAGGGTCATTATCACCCCTCCACTTT. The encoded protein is CTSSQDRPGSLSPLHF.

CDR3 sequence (DNA): TGTGCCAGCAGCTTATCCGGACAGGGGTCCACTGAAGCTTTCTTT. Its protein product is CASSLSGQGSTEAFF. V gene TRBV7-3 combines with J gene TRBJ1-1; 9 nucleotides agree with TRBD1. The CDR3 has 15 amino acids. The germline V gene has CDR1 SGHTA and CDR2 FQGTGA. V shed 2 bases and J 4 bases; nucleotides not matched to a gene: 5.

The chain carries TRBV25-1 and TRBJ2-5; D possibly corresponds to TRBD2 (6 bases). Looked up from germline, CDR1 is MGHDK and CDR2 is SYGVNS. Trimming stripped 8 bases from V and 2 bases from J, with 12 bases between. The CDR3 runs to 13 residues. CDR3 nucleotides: TGTGCCAGCCGGCGGGGAACACAAGAGACCCAGTACTTC. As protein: CASRRGTQETQYF.

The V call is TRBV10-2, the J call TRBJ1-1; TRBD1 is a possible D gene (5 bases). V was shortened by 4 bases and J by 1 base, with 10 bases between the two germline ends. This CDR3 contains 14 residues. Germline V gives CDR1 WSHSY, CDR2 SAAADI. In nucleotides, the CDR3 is TGCGCCAGCAGTGTAACAGACAGGAACACTGAAGCTTTCTTT. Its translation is CASSVTDRNTEAFF.

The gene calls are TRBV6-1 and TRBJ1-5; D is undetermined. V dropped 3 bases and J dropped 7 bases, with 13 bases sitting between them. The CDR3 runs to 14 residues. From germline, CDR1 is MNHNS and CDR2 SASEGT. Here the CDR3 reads CASSEMRRVQPQHF. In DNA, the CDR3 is TGTGCCAGCAGTGAGATGAGGAGGGTCCAGCCCCAGCATTTT.

CDR3 in amino acids: CASSLVAGGNTGELFF. The DNA of the CDR3 is TGCGCCAGCAGCTTGGTAGCGGGGGGGAACACCGGGGAGCTGTTTTTT. The chain couples TRBV5-1 to TRBJ2-2; TRBD2 aligns across 10 bases. From germline, CDR1 is SGHRS and CDR2 YFSETQ. The length of the CDR3 is 16 residues. The V and J ends lost 0 bases and 1 base, in that order; junction bases with no gene match: 0.

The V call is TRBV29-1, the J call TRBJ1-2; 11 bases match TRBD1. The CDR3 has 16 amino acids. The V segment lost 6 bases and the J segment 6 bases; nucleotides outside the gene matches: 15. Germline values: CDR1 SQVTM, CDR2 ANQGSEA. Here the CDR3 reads CSVEGGQGVLRNGYTF. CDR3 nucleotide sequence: TGCAGCGTCGAGGGGGGACAGGGGGTCCTTAGGAATGGCTACACCTTC.

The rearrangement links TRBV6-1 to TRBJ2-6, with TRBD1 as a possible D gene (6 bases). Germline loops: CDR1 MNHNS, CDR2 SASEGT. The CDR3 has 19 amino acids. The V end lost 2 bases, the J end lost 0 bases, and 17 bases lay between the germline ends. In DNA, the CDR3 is TGTGCCAGCAGTGAAATAGGCCCGGGACATTACTCTGGGGCCAACGTCCTGACTTTC. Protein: CASSEIGPGHYSGANVLTF.

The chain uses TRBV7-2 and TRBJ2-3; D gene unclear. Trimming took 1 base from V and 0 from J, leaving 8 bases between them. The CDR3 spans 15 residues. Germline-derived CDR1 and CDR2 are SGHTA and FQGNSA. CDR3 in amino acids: CASSLGLLSTDTQYF. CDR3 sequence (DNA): TGTGCCAGCAGCTTAGGACTCCTTAGCACAGATACGCAGTATTTT.

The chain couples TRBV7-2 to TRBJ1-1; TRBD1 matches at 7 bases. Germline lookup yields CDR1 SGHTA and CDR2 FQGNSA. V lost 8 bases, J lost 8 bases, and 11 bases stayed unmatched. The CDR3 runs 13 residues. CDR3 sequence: CASPSQGQSEAFF. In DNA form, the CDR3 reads TGTGCCAGCCCCTCCCAGGGACAGTCAGAAGCTTTCTTT.